A selection of T cell receptor beta chains follows, all from one sample in a study of blood T cell repertoires in COVID-19. This table comes from immunoSEQ multiplex PCR, and its TCRdb copy is limited to in-frame clones, with some not included. The sample consists of about 100,000 clones, roughly nine tenths of them appearing once. The sequenced material came from peripheral blood. The receptors originated from a man aged 45-65 years with active COVID-19. The CDR3 runs from the conserved cysteine through the conserved F or W. The order of the fields is D gene, clone size, J gene, V gene, CDR3 protein, CDR3 DNA. D genes are given only for firm matches. The size field is filled for only some rows; it gives once, few, many or a size class.

d_call: NA
clone_size: NA
j_call: TRBJ1-6
v_call: TRBV6-1
cdr3_aa: CASSEGQNSPLHF
cdr3_nt: TGTGCCAGCAGTGAAGGGCAGAATTCACCCCTCCACTTT

d_call: NA
clone_size: NA
j_call: TRBJ2-3
v_call: TRBV6-5
cdr3_aa: CASSTSRNTQYF
cdr3_nt: TGTGCCAGCAGCACTAGCCGGAATACGCAGTATTTT

d_call: TRBD2
clone_size: few
j_call: TRBJ2-5
v_call: TRBV3-1/TRBV3-2
cdr3_aa: CASSQEGTSGAQETQYF
cdr3_nt: TGTGCCAGCAGCCAAGAGGGAACTAGCGGGGCCCAAGAGACCCAGTACTTC

d_call: TRBD1
clone_size: NA
j_call: TRBJ2-1
v_call: TRBV11-2
cdr3_aa: CASSSKGQGVDEQFF
cdr3_nt: TGTGCCAGCAGCTCCAAGGGGCAGGGGGTCGATGAGCAGTTCTTC

d_call: NA
clone_size: NA
j_call: TRBJ1-1
v_call: TRBV12-3/TRBV12-4
cdr3_aa: CASIGGSNTEAFF
cdr3_nt: TGTGCCAGCATTGGGGGCTCGAACACTGAAGCTTTCTTT

d_call: NA
clone_size: NA
j_call: TRBJ2-2
v_call: TRBV11-2
cdr3_aa: CASSLDFSLVGELFF
cdr3_nt: TGTGCCAGCAGCTTAGATTTTAGTTTGGTCGGGGAGCTGTTTTTT

d_call: NA
clone_size: NA
j_call: TRBJ2-7
v_call: TRBV14
cdr3_aa: CASSQGSYEQYF
cdr3_nt: TGTGCCAGCAGCCAGGGCAGTTACGAGCAGTACTTC

d_call: TRBD2
clone_size: NA
j_call: TRBJ2-2
v_call: TRBV6-5
cdr3_aa: CASSPGLVNTGELFF
cdr3_nt: TGTGCCAGCAGCCCGGGACTAGTCAACACCGGGGAGCTGTTTTTT

d_call: TRBD1
clone_size: NA
j_call: TRBJ1-2
v_call: TRBV2
cdr3_aa: CASSRGGRGDGYTF
cdr3_nt: TGTGCCAGCAGCCGTGGCGGCAGGGGGGATGGCTACACCTTC

d_call: TRBD2
clone_size: once
j_call: TRBJ2-7
v_call: TRBV4-1
cdr3_aa: CASSQDRTSGGLSYEQYF
cdr3_nt: TGCGCCAGCAGCCAAGATCGGACTAGCGGGGGGCTTTCCTACGAGCAGTACTTC

d_call: NA
clone_size: NA
j_call: TRBJ2-3
v_call: TRBV3-1/TRBV3-2
cdr3_aa: CASSAPPSTDTQYF
cdr3_nt: TGTGCCAGCAGCGCGCCCCCTTCCACAGATACGCAGTATTTT

d_call: NA
clone_size: NA
j_call: TRBJ1-1
v_call: TRBV5-1
cdr3_aa: CASSLGAANTEAFF
cdr3_nt: TGCGCCAGCAGCTTGGGGGCCGCGAACACTGAAGCTTTCTTT

d_call: NA
clone_size: NA
j_call: TRBJ2-3
v_call: TRBV15
cdr3_aa: CATSRDPSTDTQYF
cdr3_nt: TGTGCCACCAGCAGAGATCCTAGCACAGATACGCAGTATTTT

d_call: NA
clone_size: NA
j_call: TRBJ1-2
v_call: TRBV18
cdr3_aa: CASSPEQDYGYTF
cdr3_nt: TGTGCCAGCTCACCAGAGCAGGACTATGGCTACACCTTC

d_call: NA
clone_size: NA
j_call: TRBJ1-2
v_call: TRBV7-2
cdr3_aa: CASSLGGSYGYTF
cdr3_nt: TGTGCCAGCAGCTTAGGGGGCAGCTATGGCTACACCTTC

d_call: TRBD1
clone_size: NA
j_call: TRBJ2-5
v_call: TRBV10-3
cdr3_aa: CAISSGTGGRETQYF
cdr3_nt: TGTGCCATCAGTAGCGGGACAGGGGGGAGAGAGACCCAGTACTTC

d_call: NA
clone_size: few
j_call: TRBJ2-7
v_call: TRBV10-3
cdr3_aa: CAIRFPLGGEQYF
cdr3_nt: TGTGCCATCAGATTCCCTCTTGGAGGCGAGCAGTACTTC

d_call: NA
clone_size: NA
j_call: TRBJ2-1
v_call: TRBV7-9
cdr3_aa: CASSLGQPVQGPYNEQFF
cdr3_nt: TGTGCCAGCAGCTTAGGTCAACCCGTGCAGGGGCCTTACAATGAGCAGTTCTTC

d_call: TRBD2
clone_size: NA
j_call: TRBJ2-1
v_call: TRBV10-3
cdr3_aa: CAIRTGGAGETSNEQFF
cdr3_nt: TGTGCCATCAGGACGGGGGGAGCGGGAGAGACATCCAATGAGCAGTTCTTC

d_call: NA
clone_size: NA
j_call: TRBJ1-5
v_call: TRBV6-6
cdr3_aa: CASSYERGARQPQHF
cdr3_nt: TGTGCCAGCAGTTACGAGCGGGGGGCACGTCAGCCCCAGCATTTT

d_call: NA
clone_size: NA
j_call: TRBJ1-5
v_call: TRBV12-5
cdr3_aa: CASGSDRPYQPQHF
cdr3_nt: TGTGCTAGTGGTTCGGACAGACCCTATCAGCCCCAGCATTTT

d_call: TRBD2
clone_size: NA
j_call: TRBJ2-3
v_call: TRBV27
cdr3_aa: CASSSVAGEDTQYF
cdr3_nt: TGTGCCAGCAGTTCTGTAGCGGGAGAAGATACGCAGTATTTT

d_call: NA
clone_size: NA
j_call: TRBJ2-7
v_call: TRBV7-3
cdr3_aa: CASSLTGSFDINEQYF
cdr3_nt: TGTGCCAGCAGCTTAACTGGGTCCTTCGACATCAACGAGCAGTACTTC

d_call: NA
clone_size: NA
j_call: TRBJ1-1
v_call: TRBV11-2
cdr3_aa: CASSLAPGQNTEAFF
cdr3_nt: TGTGCCAGCAGCTTAGCGCCGGGACAGAACACTGAAGCTTTCTTT

d_call: NA
clone_size: NA
j_call: TRBJ1-1
v_call: TRBV7-9
cdr3_aa: CASSRQADTEAFF
cdr3_nt: TGTGCCAGCAGCAGGCAGGCAGACACTGAAGCTTTCTTT

d_call: TRBD1
clone_size: NA
j_call: TRBJ2-1
v_call: TRBV11-3
cdr3_aa: CASSLGTGTYEQFF
cdr3_nt: TGTGCCAGCAGCTTAGGGACAGGGACCTATGAGCAGTTCTTC

d_call: NA
clone_size: NA
j_call: TRBJ2-6
v_call: TRBV23-1
cdr3_aa: CASSPSSGANVLTF
cdr3_nt: TGCGCCAGCAGTCCTAGCTCTGGGGCCAACGTCCTGACTTTC

d_call: NA
clone_size: NA
j_call: TRBJ2-1
v_call: TRBV9
cdr3_aa: CASGPDSGTPHEQFF
cdr3_nt: TGTGCCAGCGGCCCGGACAGCGGCACCCCCCATGAGCAGTTCTTC

d_call: NA
clone_size: NA
j_call: TRBJ2-7
v_call: TRBV3-1/TRBV3-2
cdr3_aa: CASSQDSGGYYEQYF
cdr3_nt: TGTGCCAGCAGCCAAGACTCCGGCGGTTACTACGAGCAGTACTTC

d_call: NA
clone_size: NA
j_call: TRBJ2-7
v_call: TRBV18
cdr3_aa: CASSRETQGYEQYF
cdr3_nt: TGTGCCAGCTCTCGCGAAACACAGGGCTACGAGCAGTACTTC

d_call: TRBD1
clone_size: NA
j_call: TRBJ2-7
v_call: TRBV19
cdr3_aa: CASAQGASYEQYF
cdr3_nt: TGTGCCAGTGCACAGGGGGCATCCTACGAGCAGTACTTC

d_call: TRBD1
clone_size: NA
j_call: TRBJ1-2
v_call: TRBV5-4
cdr3_aa: CASTLGSSGGGPGYTF
cdr3_nt: TGTGCCAGCACCCTGGGGTCTTCAGGGGGCGGACCTGGCTACACCTTC

d_call: TRBD2
clone_size: NA
j_call: TRBJ2-3
v_call: TRBV3-1/TRBV3-2
cdr3_aa: CASSHPRNLLAGGRTDTQYF
cdr3_nt: TGTGCCAGCAGCCACCCCAGGAATTTACTAGCGGGAGGACGCACAGATACGCAGTATTTT

d_call: TRBD2
clone_size: NA
j_call: TRBJ2-3
v_call: TRBV13
cdr3_aa: CASSPSLFSGDFTDTQYF
cdr3_nt: TGTGCCAGCAGCCCCTCCCTTTTTAGCGGGGACTTCACAGATACGCAGTATTTT

d_call: NA
clone_size: NA
j_call: TRBJ1-2
v_call: TRBV18
cdr3_aa: CASSLLQGDGYTF
cdr3_nt: TGTGCCAGCTCACTTCTACAGGGTGACGGCTACACCTTC

d_call: NA
clone_size: once
j_call: TRBJ1-3
v_call: TRBV5-8
cdr3_aa: CASSFGQPGNTIYF
cdr3_nt: TGTGCCAGCAGCTTTGGGCAACCTGGAAACACCATATATTTT

d_call: NA
clone_size: NA
j_call: TRBJ2-7
v_call: TRBV3-1/TRBV3-2
cdr3_aa: CASSRTEGHEQYF
cdr3_nt: TGTGCCAGCAGCCGGACTGAAGGCCACGAGCAGTACTTC

d_call: TRBD1
clone_size: NA
j_call: TRBJ1-5
v_call: TRBV2
cdr3_aa: CASSSRQGWNQPQHF
cdr3_nt: TGTGCCAGCAGTAGTCGACAGGGGTGGAATCAGCCCCAGCATTTT

d_call: NA
clone_size: once
j_call: TRBJ2-3
v_call: TRBV2
cdr3_aa: CASRDPGDTQYF
cdr3_nt: TGTGCCAGCAGGGACCCGGGGGATACGCAGTATTTT

d_call: NA
clone_size: NA
j_call: TRBJ1-2
v_call: TRBV7-9
cdr3_aa: CASSLQGQGTNYGYTF
cdr3_nt: TGTGCCAGCAGCTTACAAGGGCAGGGAACTAACTATGGCTACACCTTC

d_call: TRBD1
clone_size: NA
j_call: TRBJ2-5
v_call: TRBV2
cdr3_aa: CASSEGAGPQETQYF
cdr3_nt: TGTGCCAGCAGCGAGGGGGCGGGCCCCCAAGAGACCCAGTACTTC

d_call: TRBD1
clone_size: once
j_call: TRBJ1-5
v_call: TRBV4-1
cdr3_aa: CASSPRDSNNQPQHF
cdr3_nt: TGCGCCAGCAGCCCGAGGGACAGCAACAATCAGCCCCAGCATTTT

d_call: NA
clone_size: NA
j_call: TRBJ1-2
v_call: TRBV19
cdr3_aa: CASSIIFRQNYGYTF
cdr3_nt: TGTGCCAGTAGTATAATTTTCCGACAGAACTATGGCTACACCTTC

d_call: TRBD1
clone_size: NA
j_call: TRBJ2-7
v_call: TRBV11-2
cdr3_aa: CASSYDRGAYYEQYF
cdr3_nt: TGTGCCAGCAGCTACGACAGGGGGGCGTACTACGAGCAGTACTTC

d_call: NA
clone_size: NA
j_call: TRBJ2-1
v_call: TRBV7-9
cdr3_aa: CASSLTGVGEQFF
cdr3_nt: TGTGCCAGCAGCTTAACGGGAGTAGGTGAGCAGTTCTTC

d_call: NA
clone_size: NA
j_call: TRBJ2-5
v_call: TRBV7-2
cdr3_aa: CASSLFGLGGETQYF
cdr3_nt: TGTGCCAGCAGCTTATTTGGTTTGGGGGGTGAGACCCAGTACTTC

d_call: NA
clone_size: NA
j_call: TRBJ1-1
v_call: TRBV2
cdr3_aa: CASNPNRSPNTEAFF
cdr3_nt: TGTGCCAGCAACCCAAACAGGTCACCGAACACTGAAGCTTTCTTT

d_call: TRBD1
clone_size: NA
j_call: TRBJ1-1
v_call: TRBV7-8
cdr3_aa: CASSLASQRTGEAFF
cdr3_nt: TGTGCCAGCAGCTTAGCGTCCCAGCGGACAGGGGAAGCTTTCTTT

d_call: NA
clone_size: NA
j_call: TRBJ1-4
v_call: TRBV27
cdr3_aa: CASARDRSFNEKLFF
cdr3_nt: TGTGCCAGCGCCCGAGACAGGAGTTTTAATGAAAAACTGTTTTTT

d_call: NA
clone_size: NA
j_call: TRBJ1-4
v_call: TRBV2
cdr3_aa: CATSQGPEKLFF
cdr3_nt: TGTGCCACCTCACAGGGTCCCGAAAAACTGTTTTTT

d_call: NA
clone_size: NA
j_call: TRBJ1-1
v_call: TRBV5-1
cdr3_aa: CASSPVQGETEAFF
cdr3_nt: TGCGCCAGCAGCCCGGTACAGGGAGAAACTGAAGCTTTCTTT

d_call: NA
clone_size: NA
j_call: TRBJ1-1
v_call: TRBV9
cdr3_aa: CASSVVEGAATEAFF
cdr3_nt: TGTGCCAGCAGCGTAGTCGAAGGGGCGGCCACTGAAGCTTTCTTT

d_call: TRBD1
clone_size: NA
j_call: TRBJ2-5
v_call: TRBV15
cdr3_aa: CATSSTGAGETQYF
cdr3_nt: TGTGCCACCAGCAGTACAGGGGCTGGCGAGACCCAGTACTTC

d_call: TRBD2
clone_size: once
j_call: TRBJ2-1
v_call: TRBV3-1/TRBV3-2
cdr3_aa: CASSHSGRFNEQFF
cdr3_nt: TGTGCCAGCAGCCATTCCGGGAGGTTTAATGAGCAGTTCTTC

d_call: NA
clone_size: NA
j_call: TRBJ2-5
v_call: TRBV29-1
cdr3_aa: CSVSGNEETQYF
cdr3_nt: TGCAGCGTTTCAGGGAATGAAGAGACCCAGTACTTC

d_call: TRBD1
clone_size: NA
j_call: TRBJ1-2
v_call: TRBV25-1
cdr3_aa: CASSESNQGVNGYTF
cdr3_nt: TGTGCCAGCAGTGAATCGAACCAGGGGGTGAATGGCTACACCTTC

d_call: TRBD2
clone_size: NA
j_call: TRBJ2-1
v_call: TRBV10-1
cdr3_aa: CASSDKGAGGPRDNEQFF
cdr3_nt: TGCGCCAGCAGTGATAAGGGAGCGGGAGGGCCGAGGGACAATGAGCAGTTCTTC